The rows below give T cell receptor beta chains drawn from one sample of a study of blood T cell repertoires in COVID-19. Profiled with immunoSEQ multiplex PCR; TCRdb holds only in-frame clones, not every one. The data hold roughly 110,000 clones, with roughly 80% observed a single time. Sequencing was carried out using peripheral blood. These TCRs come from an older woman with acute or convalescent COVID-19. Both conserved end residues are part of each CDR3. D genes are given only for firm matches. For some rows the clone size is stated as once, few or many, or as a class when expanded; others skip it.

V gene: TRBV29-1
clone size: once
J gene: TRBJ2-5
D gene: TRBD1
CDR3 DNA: TGCAGCGTTGCGGGACAGGGGGCGAGGGAGACCCAGTACTTC
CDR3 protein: CSVAGQGARETQYF

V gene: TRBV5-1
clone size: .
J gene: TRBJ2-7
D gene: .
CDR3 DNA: TGCGCCAGCAGCTTGGAGGGGGTTTGGGACGAGCAGTACTTC
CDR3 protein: CASSLEGVWDEQYF

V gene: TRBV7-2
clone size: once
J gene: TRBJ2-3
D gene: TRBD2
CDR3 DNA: TGTGCCAGCAGCCGGACTAGGGGTACGCAGTATTTT
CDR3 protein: CASSRTRGTQYF

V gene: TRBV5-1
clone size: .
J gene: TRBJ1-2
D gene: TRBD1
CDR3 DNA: TGCGCCAGCAGCTCGATACCGGGACAGAGCAGTGGCTACACCTTC
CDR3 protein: CASSSIPGQSSGYTF

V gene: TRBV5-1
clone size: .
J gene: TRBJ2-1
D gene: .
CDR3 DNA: TGCGCCAGCAGCACGGGGGACGGGAGCTCCTACAATGAGCAGTTCTTC
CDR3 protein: CASSTGDGSSYNEQFF

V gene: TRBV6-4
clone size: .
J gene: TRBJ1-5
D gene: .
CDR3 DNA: TGTGCCAGCAGTGGCTTATGGGGAGGGGGGGAATCAGAGCCCCAGCATTTT
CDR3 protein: CASSGLWGGGESEPQHF

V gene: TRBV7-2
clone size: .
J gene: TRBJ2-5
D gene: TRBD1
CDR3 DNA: TGTGCCAGCAGCTCCAGAAGGGGGCCTCAGGAGACCCAGTACTTC
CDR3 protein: CASSSRRGPQETQYF

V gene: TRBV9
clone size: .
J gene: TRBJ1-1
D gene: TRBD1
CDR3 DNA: TGTGCCAGCAGCAAAGGACAGGTGAACACTGAAGCTTTCTTT
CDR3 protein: CASSKGQVNTEAFF

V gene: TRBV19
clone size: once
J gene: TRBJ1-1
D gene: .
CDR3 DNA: TGTGCCAGTAGTCCCAGAACAGGGATCGTCACTGAAGCTTTCTTT
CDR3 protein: CASSPRTGIVTEAFF

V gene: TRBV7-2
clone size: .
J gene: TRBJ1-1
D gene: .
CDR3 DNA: TGTGCCAGCAGCGGAGTCAGTGAGGACACTGAAGCTTTCTTT
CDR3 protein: CASSGVSEDTEAFF

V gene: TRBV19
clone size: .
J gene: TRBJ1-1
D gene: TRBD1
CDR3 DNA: TGTGCCAGTAGTGAACAGGGGGCGAACACTGAAGCTTTCTTT
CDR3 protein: CASSEQGANTEAFF

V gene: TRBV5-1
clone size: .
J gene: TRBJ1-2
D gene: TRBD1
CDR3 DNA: TGCGCCAGCAGCCCAGCCGCGACAGGGGGGGGTGGCTACACCTTC
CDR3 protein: CASSPAATGGGGYTF

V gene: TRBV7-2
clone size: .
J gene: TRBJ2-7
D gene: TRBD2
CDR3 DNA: TGTGCCAGCAGCTGGAGCGGGGGGCGAAACTACGAGCAGTACTTC
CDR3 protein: CASSWSGGRNYEQYF

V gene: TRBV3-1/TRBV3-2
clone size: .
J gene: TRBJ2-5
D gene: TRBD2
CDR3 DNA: TGTGCCAGCAGCCAAGATAAGGGACTAGCGGGATGGGAGACCCAGTACTTC
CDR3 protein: CASSQDKGLAGWETQYF

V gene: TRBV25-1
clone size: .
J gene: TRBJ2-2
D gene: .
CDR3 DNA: TGTGCCAGCAGTGAATATAACTCGAACACCGGGGAGCTGTTTTTT
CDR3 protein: CASSEYNSNTGELFF

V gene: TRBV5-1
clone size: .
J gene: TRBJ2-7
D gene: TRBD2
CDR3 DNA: TGCGCCAGCAGTGTGACTAGCGGTTACGAGCAGTACTTC
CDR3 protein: CASSVTSGYEQYF

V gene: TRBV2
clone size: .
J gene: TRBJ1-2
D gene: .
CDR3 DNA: TGTGCCAGCAGTGAATTCGTCCAATCTGGCGGCTACACCTTC
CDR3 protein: CASSEFVQSGGYTF

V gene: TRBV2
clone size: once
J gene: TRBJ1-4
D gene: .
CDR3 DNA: TGTGCCAGCAGTGAAGCGCAGGGTTCTGAAAAACTGTTTTTT
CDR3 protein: CASSEAQGSEKLFF

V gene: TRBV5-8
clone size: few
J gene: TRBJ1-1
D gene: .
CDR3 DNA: TGTGCCAGCGGAAAACAGGTGAACACTGAAGCTTTCTTT
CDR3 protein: CASGKQVNTEAFF

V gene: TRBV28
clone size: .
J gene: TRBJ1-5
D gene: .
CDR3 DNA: TGTGCCACCCGGGAGGCGGCAAGGGTTTCGCCCCAGCATTTT
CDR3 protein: CATREAARVSPQHF

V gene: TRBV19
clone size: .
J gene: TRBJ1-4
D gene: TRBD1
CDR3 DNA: TGTGCCAGTAGTATAGCCAATCGCAGAGGGGTTACAGGGGAAGAAAAACTGTTTTTT
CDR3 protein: CASSIANRRGVTGEEKLFF

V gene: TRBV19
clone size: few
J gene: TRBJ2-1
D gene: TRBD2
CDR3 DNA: TGTGCCAGTAGTCTCGAGACTAGCGGGGGGGTAGACAATGAGCAGTTCTTC
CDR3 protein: CASSLETSGGVDNEQFF

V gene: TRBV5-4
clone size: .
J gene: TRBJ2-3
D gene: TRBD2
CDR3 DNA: TGTGCCAGCCGACTAGCGGGGAGCACAGATACGCAGTATTTT
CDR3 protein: CASRLAGSTDTQYF

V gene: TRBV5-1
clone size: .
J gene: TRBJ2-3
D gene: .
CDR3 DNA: TGCGCCAGCAGCTTGGAACGGAGGGATACGCAGTATTTT
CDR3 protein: CASSLERRDTQYF

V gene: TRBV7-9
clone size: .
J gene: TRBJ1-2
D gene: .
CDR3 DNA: TGTGCCAGCAGCTTAGACCGGCGGGAACTTAATGGCTACACCTTC
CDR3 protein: CASSLDRRELNGYTF

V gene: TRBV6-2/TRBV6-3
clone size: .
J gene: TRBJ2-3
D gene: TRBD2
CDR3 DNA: TGTGCCAGCAGCGATTTGATAGCGGGGGGGACAGATACGCAGTATTTT
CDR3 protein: CASSDLIAGGTDTQYF

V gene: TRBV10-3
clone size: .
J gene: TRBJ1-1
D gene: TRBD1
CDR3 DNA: TGTGCCATCACTGACAGGGACACTGAAGCTTTCTTT
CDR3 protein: CAITDRDTEAFF

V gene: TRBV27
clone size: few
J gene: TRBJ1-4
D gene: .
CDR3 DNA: TGTGCCAGCAGTTTACGGGGACATAATAACGAAAAACTGTTTTTT
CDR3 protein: CASSLRGHNNEKLFF

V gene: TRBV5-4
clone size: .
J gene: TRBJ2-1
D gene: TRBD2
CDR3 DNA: TGTGCCAGCAGCTTGAAGATCCTAGCGGGATACAATGAGCAGTTCTTC
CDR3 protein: CASSLKILAGYNEQFF

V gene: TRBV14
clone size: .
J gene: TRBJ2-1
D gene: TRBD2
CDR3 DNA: TGTGCCAGCAGCCATCATCCCAGCGGGAGTCGCAATGAGCAGTTCTTC
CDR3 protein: CASSHHPSGSRNEQFF

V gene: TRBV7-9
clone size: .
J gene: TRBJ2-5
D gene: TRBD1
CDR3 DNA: TGTGCCAGCAGCTTCGGACAGGGAAGTGTTGTCCAAGAGACCCAGTACTTC
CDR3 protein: CASSFGQGSVVQETQYF

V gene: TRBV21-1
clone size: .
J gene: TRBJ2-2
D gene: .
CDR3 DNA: TGTGCCAGCAGCAAAGTGTCTTTTGGGCTAGCGGGAGCAGAGAACACCGGGGAGCTGTTTTTT
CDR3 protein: CASSKVSFGLAGAENTGELFF

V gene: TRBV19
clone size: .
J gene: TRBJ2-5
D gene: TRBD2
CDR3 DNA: TGTGCCAGTAGTGTCTCTAGCGGGGCATTCCGGGAGACCCAGTACTTC
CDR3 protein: CASSVSSGAFRETQYF

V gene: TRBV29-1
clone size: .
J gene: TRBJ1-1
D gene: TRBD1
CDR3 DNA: TGCAGCGTGAGTTACAGGGGGCGCTCGGTTTCTGAAGCTTTCTTT
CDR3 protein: CSVSYRGRSVSEAFF

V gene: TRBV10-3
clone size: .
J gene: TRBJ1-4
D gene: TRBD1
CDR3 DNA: TGTGCCATCAGGGGACAGGGAAAAGCTAATGAAAAACTGTTTTTT
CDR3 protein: CAIRGQGKANEKLFF

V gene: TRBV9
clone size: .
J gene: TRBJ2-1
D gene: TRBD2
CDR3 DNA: TGTGCCAGCAGCTCCCGGACTAGCGGTTACAATGAGCAGTTCTTC
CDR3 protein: CASSSRTSGYNEQFF

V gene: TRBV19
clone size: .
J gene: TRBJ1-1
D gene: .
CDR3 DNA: TGTGCCAGTAGAGCGACAGGTCTAACGAACACTGAAGCTTTCTTT
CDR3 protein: CASRATGLTNTEAFF